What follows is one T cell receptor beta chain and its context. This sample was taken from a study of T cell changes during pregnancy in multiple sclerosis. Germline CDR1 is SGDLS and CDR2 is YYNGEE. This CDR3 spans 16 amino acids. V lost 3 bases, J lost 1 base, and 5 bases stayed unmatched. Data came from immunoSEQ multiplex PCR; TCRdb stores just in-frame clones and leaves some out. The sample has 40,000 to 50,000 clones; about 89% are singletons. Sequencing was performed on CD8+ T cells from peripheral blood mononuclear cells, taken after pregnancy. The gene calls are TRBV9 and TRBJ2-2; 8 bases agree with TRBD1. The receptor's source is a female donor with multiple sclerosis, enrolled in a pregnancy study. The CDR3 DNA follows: TGTGCCAGCAGCGACCCAGGGACAGGGAACACCGGGGAGCTGTTTTTT. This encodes CASSDPGTGNTGELFF. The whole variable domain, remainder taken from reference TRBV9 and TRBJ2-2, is DSGVTQTPKHLITATGQRVTLRCSPRSGDLSVYWYQQSLDQGLQFLIQYYNGEERAKGNILERFSAQQFPDLHSELNLSSLELGDSALYFCASSDPGTGNTGELFFGEGSRLTVL.